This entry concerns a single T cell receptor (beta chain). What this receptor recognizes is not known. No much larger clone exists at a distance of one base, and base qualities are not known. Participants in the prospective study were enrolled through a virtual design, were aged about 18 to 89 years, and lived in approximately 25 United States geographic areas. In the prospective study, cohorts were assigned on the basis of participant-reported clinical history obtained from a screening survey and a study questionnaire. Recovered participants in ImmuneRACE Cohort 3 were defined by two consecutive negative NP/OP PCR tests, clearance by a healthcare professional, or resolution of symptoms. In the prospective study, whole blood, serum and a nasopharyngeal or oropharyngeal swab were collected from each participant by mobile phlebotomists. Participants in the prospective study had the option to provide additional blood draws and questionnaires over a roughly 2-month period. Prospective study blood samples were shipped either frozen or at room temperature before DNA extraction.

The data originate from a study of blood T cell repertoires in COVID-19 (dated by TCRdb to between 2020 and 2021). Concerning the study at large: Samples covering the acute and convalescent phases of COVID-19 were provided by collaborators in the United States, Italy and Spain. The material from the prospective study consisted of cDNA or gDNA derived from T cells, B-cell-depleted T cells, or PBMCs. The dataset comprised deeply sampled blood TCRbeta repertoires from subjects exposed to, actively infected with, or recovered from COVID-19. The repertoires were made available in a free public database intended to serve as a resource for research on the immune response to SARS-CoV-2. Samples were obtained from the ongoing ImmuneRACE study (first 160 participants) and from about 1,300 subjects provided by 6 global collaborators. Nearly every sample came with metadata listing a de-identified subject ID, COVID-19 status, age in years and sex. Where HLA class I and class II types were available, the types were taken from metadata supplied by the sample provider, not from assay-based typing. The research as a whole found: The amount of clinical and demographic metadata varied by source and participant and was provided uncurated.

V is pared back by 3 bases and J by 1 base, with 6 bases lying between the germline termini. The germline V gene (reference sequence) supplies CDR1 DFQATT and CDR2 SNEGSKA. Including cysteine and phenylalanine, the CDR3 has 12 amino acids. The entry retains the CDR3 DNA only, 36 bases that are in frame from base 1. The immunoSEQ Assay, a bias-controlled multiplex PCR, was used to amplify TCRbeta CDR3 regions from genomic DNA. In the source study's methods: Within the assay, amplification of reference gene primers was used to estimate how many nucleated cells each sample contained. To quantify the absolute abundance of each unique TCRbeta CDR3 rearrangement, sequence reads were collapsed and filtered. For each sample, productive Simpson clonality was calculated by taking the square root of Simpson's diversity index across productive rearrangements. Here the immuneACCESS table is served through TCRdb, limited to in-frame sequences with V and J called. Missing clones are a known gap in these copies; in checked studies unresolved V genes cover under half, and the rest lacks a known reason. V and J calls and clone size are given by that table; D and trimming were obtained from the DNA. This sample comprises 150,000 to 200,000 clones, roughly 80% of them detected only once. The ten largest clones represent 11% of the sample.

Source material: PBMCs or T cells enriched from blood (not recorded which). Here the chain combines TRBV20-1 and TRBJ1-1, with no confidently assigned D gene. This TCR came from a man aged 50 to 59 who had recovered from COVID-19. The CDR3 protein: CSASRRNTEAFF. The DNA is TGCAGTGCTAGTCGCAGGAACACTGAAGCTTTCTTT.